Shown below are 5 T cell receptor beta chains from a single sample sequenced in a study of blood T cell repertoires in COVID-19. Sequencing was performed with immunoSEQ multiplex PCR; in TCRdb, only in-frame clones are kept and a portion is missing. The sample carries 200,000 to 250,000 clones, around nine tenths recorded once. Material: peripheral blood. Receptors originate from a woman aged 55-69 years with acute or convalescent COVID-19.

The chain combines TRBV28 with TRBJ1-5, with no clear D. V was shortened by 6 bases and J by 7 bases, with 19 bases between the two germline ends. CDR3 size: 15 residues. CDR1 and CDR2 from the germline V gene are MDHEN and SYDVKM. CDR3 nucleotides: TGTGCCAGCAGCGTGTCCCTGTCCCGACTACAGCCCCAGCATTTT. This codes for CASSVSLSRLQPQHF. The variable domain in full, with the rest retrieved from reference TRBV28 and TRBJ1-5, is DVKVTQSSRYLVKRTGEKVFLECVQDMDHENMFWYRQDPGLGLRLIYFSYDVKMKEKGDIPEGYSVSREKKERFSLILESASTNQTSMYLCASSVSLSRLQPQHFGDGTRLSIL.

A single count supports this clone. The rearrangement links TRBV25-1 to TRBJ2-7; possibly TRBD2 for D (5 bases). Germline values: CDR1 MGHDK, CDR2 SYGVNS. The CDR3 covers 13 residues. Deletions cut 0 bases from V and 6 bases from J, with 9 bases between. Written as DNA, the CDR3 is TGTGCCAGCAGTGAATACGCTCGGGGCGAGCAGTACTTC. As protein: CASSEYARGEQYF.

This clone was counted once. V is TRBV20-1 and J is TRBJ1-5; D remains ambiguous. The V gene lost 3 bases and the J gene lost 5 bases, with 11 bases spanning the gap. From germline, CDR1 is DFQATT and CDR2 SNEGSKA (reference sequence). This CDR3 spans 13 amino acids. This CDR3 reads CSASRTRYQPQHF. In DNA form, the CDR3 reads TGCAGTGCTAGTAGGACTAGGTATCAGCCCCAGCATTTT.

This clone was seen a single time. The rearrangement joins TRBV27 to TRBJ1-4; D is undetermined. The germline V gene encodes CDR1 MNHEY and CDR2 SMNVEV (reference sequence). V was pared by 4 bases and J by 8 bases, with 11 bases between. The CDR3 runs 13 residues. For the CDR3, the DNA is TGTGCCAGCAGTTACTCCTGGCGGGAAAAACTGTTTTTT. Translated, it gives CASSYSWREKLFF.

The J gene is TRBJ2-2, the V gene TRBV6-5; TRBD2 matches at 11 bases. This CDR3 comprises 15 residues. V lost 3 bases to trimming and J lost 7 bases; unmatched junction nucleotides: 4. Germline CDR1 and CDR2: MNHEY and SVGAGI. The CDR3 here is CASSYTSGSGGELFF. The CDR3 coding sequence is TGTGCCAGCAGTTATACTAGCGGGAGTGGCGGGGAGCTGTTTTTT.